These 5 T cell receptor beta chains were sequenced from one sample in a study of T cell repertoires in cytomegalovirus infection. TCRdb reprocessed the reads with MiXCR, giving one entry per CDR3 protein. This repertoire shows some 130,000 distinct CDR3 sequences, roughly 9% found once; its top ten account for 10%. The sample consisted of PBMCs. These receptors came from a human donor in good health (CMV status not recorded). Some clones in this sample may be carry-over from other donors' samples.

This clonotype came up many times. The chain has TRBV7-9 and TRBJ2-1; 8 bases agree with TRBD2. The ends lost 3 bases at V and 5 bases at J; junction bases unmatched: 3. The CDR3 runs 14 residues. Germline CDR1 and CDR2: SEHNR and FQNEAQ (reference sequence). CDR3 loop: CASSLAGGNNEQFF. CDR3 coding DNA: TGTGCCAGCAGCTTGGCGGGGGGAAACAATGAGCAGTTCTTC.

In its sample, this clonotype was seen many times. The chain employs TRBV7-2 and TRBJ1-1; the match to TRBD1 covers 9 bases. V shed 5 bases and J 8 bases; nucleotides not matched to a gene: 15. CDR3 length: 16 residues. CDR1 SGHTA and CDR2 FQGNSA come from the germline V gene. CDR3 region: CASSPSMLQGAAEAFF. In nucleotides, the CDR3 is TGTGCCAGCAGCCCTTCGATGCTACAGGGGGCGGCGGAAGCTTTCTTT.

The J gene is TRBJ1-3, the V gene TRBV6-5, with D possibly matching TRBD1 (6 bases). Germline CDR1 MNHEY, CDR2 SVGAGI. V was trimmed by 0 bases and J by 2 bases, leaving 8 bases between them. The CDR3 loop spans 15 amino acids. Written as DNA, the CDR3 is TGTGCCAGCAGTTACTCGGGGGCCGCTGGAAACACCATATATTTT. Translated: CASSYSGAAGNTIYF.

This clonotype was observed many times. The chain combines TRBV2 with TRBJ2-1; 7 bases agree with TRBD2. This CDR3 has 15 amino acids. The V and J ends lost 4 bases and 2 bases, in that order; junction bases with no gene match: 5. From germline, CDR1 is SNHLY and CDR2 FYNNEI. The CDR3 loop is CASSGLGTTYNEQFF. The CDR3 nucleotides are TGTGCCAGCAGTGGGCTGGGGACTACCTACAATGAGCAGTTCTTC.

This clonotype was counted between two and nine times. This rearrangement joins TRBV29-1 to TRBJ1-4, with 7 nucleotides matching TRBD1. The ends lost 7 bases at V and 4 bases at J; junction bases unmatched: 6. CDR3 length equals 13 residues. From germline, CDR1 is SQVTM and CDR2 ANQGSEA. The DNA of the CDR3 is TGCAGCGCCCGGACAGGAATTAATGAAAAACTGTTTTTT. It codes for CSARTGINEKLFF.